This T cell receptor (beta chain) originates from a study of blood T cells in healthy people across ages. Study-level findings and limits: Naive CD4+ cells and diversity were both higher in long-lived donors than in aged donors.

Concerning this clonotype itself: Its specificity is not known.

Per sample, a minimum of 6.5 million PBMCs were isolated. PCR was performed a second time for about 7 to 11 cycles using a sample-barcoded 5' primer and a J-beta primer mix. Each cDNA molecule was tagged by a template-switch adaptor with 12 random nucleotides. TCRdb passed the 5' RACE reads through MiXCR, listing each CDR3 protein once. This sample has around 1.7 million distinct CDR3 sequences, with roughly 27% found just once. V lost 8 bases and J 3 bases, leaving 17 bases between the germline ends. This CDR3 has 14 amino acids. Germline assignment: CDR1 ENHRY and CDR2 SYGVKD. Material: blood. The sequence derives from a woman in her 30s in good health. The gene calls are TRBV10-3 and TRBJ2-7; D possibly corresponds to TRBD2 (7 bases). The CDR3 coding sequence is TGTGCCATCTGTCTGGGAGGGGGTAGCTACGAGCAGTACTTC. This encodes CAICLGGGSYEQYF.